These 31 T cell receptor beta chains were all obtained from the same sample, sequenced in a study of blood T cell repertoires in COVID-19. Profiling relied on immunoSEQ multiplex PCR, and the TCRdb table lists in-frame clones only, not all of them. The table lists 300,000 to 350,000 clones, approximately 86% of them singletons. The sample comprised peripheral blood. Receptors originate from a man aged 30 to 45 with COVID-19, enrolled during active disease.

The gene calls are TRBV5-6 and TRBJ1-1, with TRBD1 identical over 8 bases. Looked up from germline, CDR1 is SGHDT and CDR2 is YYEEEE. CDR3 size: 16 residues. V gave up 1 base and J gave up 3 bases; unmatched junction bases: 8. For the CDR3, the DNA is TGTGCCAGCAGCTTGAGGTTAATACAGGGGGACACTGAAGCTTTCTTT. Its protein product is CASSLRLIQGDTEAFF.

The rearrangement uses TRBV5-5 and TRBJ2-7, with TRBD1 identical over 9 bases. The CDR3 is 15 amino acids. Germline lookup yields CDR1 SGHKS and CDR2 YYEKEE (reference sequence). The trim removed 4 bases at V and 2 bases at J, leaving 7 bases unmatched. CDR3 protein: CASSQGQGYPYEQYF. In DNA form, the CDR3 reads TGTGCCAGCAGCCAGGGACAGGGATATCCCTACGAGCAGTACTTC.

The CDR3 nucleotides are TGTGCCAGCAGCCCCAAAAACGATAGACTAGCGGTCCAAGAGACCCAGTACTTC. Translating it yields CASSPKNDRLAVQETQYF. The rearrangement uses TRBV12-1 and TRBJ2-5; the listed D gene, TRBD2, was not tested against the DNA. TRBV12-1 counts as a pseudogene. The CDR3 runs 18 residues.

V and J are TRBV5-1 and TRBJ1-1, with no clear D. The CDR3 consists of 14 residues. Germline V gene lookup returns CDR1 SGHRS and CDR2 YFSETQ. V shed 3 bases and J shed 1 base, with 10 bases lying between them. DNA for the CDR3: TGCGCCAGCAGCTCAACAACGGGGAACACTGAAGCTTTCTTT. As protein: CASSSTTGNTEAFF.

The rearrangement uses TRBV9 and TRBJ2-2; a possible D gene is TRBD2 (5 bases). V lost 1 base to trimming and J lost 4 bases, with 8 bases between them. The length of the CDR3 is 14 residues. Per germline, CDR1 SGDLS and CDR2 YYNGEE. CDR3 nucleotides: TGTGCCAGCAGCGTACGGGGAGCCACCGGGGAGCTGTTTTTT. Translating it yields CASSVRGATGELFF. The full variable domain, its missing parts supplied by reference TRBV9 and TRBJ2-2, is DSGVTQTPKHLITATGQRVTLRCSPRSGDLSVYWYQQSLDQGLQFLIQYYNGEERAKGNILERFSAQQFPDLHSELNLSSLELGDSALYFCASSVRGATGELFFGEGSRLTVL.

V and J are TRBV10-3 and TRBJ2-3; 7 bases fit TRBD2. The ends lost 3 bases at V and 0 bases at J; junction bases unmatched: 3. The CDR3 runs to 15 residues. Germline lookup yields CDR1 ENHRY and CDR2 SYGVKD. This chain's CDR3 is CAISDVGGSTDTQYF. Here the CDR3 DNA reads TGTGCCATCAGTGATGTGGGGGGGAGCACAGATACGCAGTATTTT.

The V gene is TRBV7-3, the J gene TRBJ2-5; D may be TRBD2 (5 bases). Germline-derived CDR1 and CDR2 are SGHTA and FQGTGA. V shed 1 base and J shed 4 bases, with 7 bases lying between them. The CDR3 totals 13 residues. The CDR3: CASSLKRGETQYF. Here the CDR3 DNA reads TGTGCCAGCAGCTTAAAACGGGGAGAGACCCAGTACTTC.

This chain connects TRBV7-9 to TRBJ2-7; 7 bases are shared with TRBD2. V shed 2 bases, J shed 2 bases, and the junction held 3 bases outside the gene matches. The CDR3 loop spans 14 amino acids. The germline V gene encodes CDR1 SEHNR and CDR2 FQNEAQ (reference sequence). As DNA, the CDR3 is TGTGCCAGCAGCTTAAGACTAGCACCCTACGAGCAGTACTTC. Translating gives CASSLRLAPYEQYF. The full variable domain, with the rest looked up from reference TRBV7-9 and TRBJ2-7, is DTGVSQNPRHKITKRGQNVTFRCDPISEHNRLYWYRQTLGQGPEFLTYFQNEAQLEKSRLLSDRFSAERPKGSFSTLEIQRTEQGDSAMYLCASSLRLAPYEQYFGPGTRLTVT.

The chain employs TRBV15 and TRBJ2-3, with TRBD2 identical over 10 bases. After removal of 5 bases from V and 4 bases from J, the junction contained 12 bases not matched to a gene. The CDR3 is 17 residues long. CDR1 is LNHNV and CDR2 is YYDKDF in the germline V gene (reference sequence). CDR3 sequence: CATSGHRAGGRPDTQYF. The DNA of the CDR3 is TGTGCCACCAGCGGTCACAGAGCGGGAGGGCGACCAGATACGCAGTATTTT.

The rearrangement links TRBV18 to TRBJ2-5; tentative D call: TRBD1 (5 bases). CDR3 size: 14 residues. Trimming shortened V by 5 bases and J by 1 base, and 11 bases separated the two germline ends. Germline V lookup: CDR1 KGHSH, CDR2 LQKENI. CDR3 amino acids: CASSSRQFQETQYF. The CDR3 bases are TGTGCCAGCTCATCGCGACAGTTCCAAGAGACCCAGTACTTC.

This rearrangement joins TRBV28 to TRBJ2-7; the D gene is possibly TRBD2 (6 bases). Germline assignment: CDR1 MDHEN and CDR2 SYDVKM. The V end lost 5 bases, the J end lost 1 base, and 12 bases lay between the germline ends. The CDR3 runs 14 residues. The chain's CDR3 is CASSPLALSYEQYF. As DNA, the CDR3 is TGTGCCAGCAGTCCCCTAGCGCTATCCTACGAGCAGTACTTC.

The J gene is TRBJ2-1, the V gene TRBV19, with TRBD1 matching over 7 bases. Germline assignment: CDR1 LNHDA and CDR2 SQIVND (reference sequence). The trim removed 7 bases at V and 0 bases at J, leaving 9 bases unmatched. The CDR3 spans 16 residues. This chain's CDR3 is CASNLRQGSSYNEQFF. The CDR3 coding sequence is TGTGCCAGTAACCTTCGACAGGGAAGCTCCTACAATGAGCAGTTCTTC.

The V and J genes are TRBV27 and TRBJ1-2; D not resolved. Germline V gives CDR1 MNHEY, CDR2 SMNVEV (reference sequence). The CDR3 runs to 14 residues. The V and J ends lost 2 bases and 7 bases respectively, with 14 bases between them. The CDR3 loop is CASSLGLPRSGYTF. CDR3 coding DNA: TGTGCCAGCAGTTTAGGTCTTCCCAGGTCTGGCTACACCTTC.

CDR3 region: CASSPRTGQNEKLFF. CDR3 DNA: TGTGCCAGCAGCCCCCGGACAGGGCAAAATGAAAAACTGTTTTTT. This chain joins TRBV13 and TRBJ1-4; TRBD1 aligns across 8 bases. This CDR3 is 15 amino acids long. Trimming at V came to 5 bases and at J to 5 bases, leaving 7 bases not matched to a gene. Germline V gene data show CDR1 as PRHDT and CDR2 as FYEKMQ (reference sequence). The whole variable domain, remainder taken from reference TRBV13 and TRBJ1-4, is AAGVIQSPRHLIKEKRETATLKCYPIPRHDTVYWYQQGPGQDPQFLISFYEKMQSDKGSIPDRFSAQQFSDYHSELNMSSLELGDSALYFCASSPRTGQNEKLFFGSGTQLSVL.

This clone occurred once. The V and J genes are TRBV10-3 and TRBJ2-1; maybe TRBD2 (6 bases). Per the germline V gene, CDR1 is ENHRY and CDR2 is SYGVKD. V was shortened by 4 bases and J by 6 bases, with 13 bases between the two germline ends. This CDR3 is built from 14 residues. The CDR3 loop is CAISVGGDSNEQFF. Written as DNA, the CDR3 is TGTGCCATCAGTGTAGGAGGGGATAGCAATGAGCAGTTCTTC.

The chain recombines TRBV6-5 with TRBJ2-3; D remains ambiguous. There are 11 residues in the CDR3. Germline lookup yields CDR1 MNHEY and CDR2 SVGAGI. V lost 9 bases to trimming and J lost 5 bases, with 9 bases between them. In nucleotides, the CDR3 is TGTGCCAGTAGCATAGGAGATACGCAGTATTTT. Its translation: CASSIGDTQYF.

To note about this clone: This CDR3 is also generated by other DNA sequences in the sample. The chain has TRBV6-5 and TRBJ2-7; no definite D call. This CDR3 is 12 amino acids long. V was clipped by 6 bases and J by 2 bases, with 8 bases between them. Germline CDR1 is MNHEY and CDR2 is SVGAGI. DNA of the CDR3: TGTGCCAGCAGGACCGCGGCCTACGAGCAGTACTTC. Its protein product is CASRTAAYEQYF.

The chain links TRBV7-2 to TRBJ2-5; possible D gene TRBD2, 5 bases. The V gene lost 3 bases and the J gene lost 7 bases, with 15 bases spanning the gap. Germline loops: CDR1 SGHTA, CDR2 FQGNSA. The CDR3 runs 14 residues. The CDR3 is CASSLLHGRGTQYF. The CDR3 nucleotides read TGTGCCAGCAGCTTGCTCCATGGGAGAGGGACCCAGTACTTC. Supplemented by reference TRBV7-2 and TRBJ2-5, the full variable domain reads GAGVSQSPSNKVTEKGKDVELRCDPISGHTALYWYRQSLGQGLEFLIYFQGNSAPDKSGLPSDRFSAERTGGSVSTLTIQRTQQEDSAVYLCASSLLHGRGTQYFGPGTRLLVL.

The V call is TRBV5-1, the J call TRBJ2-5, with 7 bases fitting TRBD1. The length of the CDR3 is 15 residues. From germline, CDR1 is SGHRS and CDR2 YFSETQ. The trim removed 4 bases at V and 1 base at J, leaving 7 bases unmatched. The CDR3 coding sequence is TGCGCCAGCAGCCGAAATACAGGGGTCCAAGAGACCCAGTACTTC. Protein sequence: CASSRNTGVQETQYF.

The gene calls are TRBV7-3 and TRBJ2-5; TRBD1 matches at 9 bases. Germline CDR1 and CDR2: SGHTA and FQGTGA. The CDR3 loop spans 14 amino acids. Unmatched junction bases numbered 7, after V lost 5 bases and J lost 6 bases. CDR3 loop: CASSLDRGMKTQYF. DNA of the CDR3: TGTGCCAGCAGCCTCGACAGGGGGATGAAGACCCAGTACTTC.

J is TRBJ1-6 and V is TRBV5-1; D is unclear. V lost 0 bases and J lost 0, with 10 bases in between. CDR3 length: 17 residues. Germline values: CDR1 SGHRS, CDR2 YFSETQ. CDR3 coding DNA: TGCGCCAGCAGCTTGGAATGGGAGATCTCCTATAATTCACCCCTCCACTTT. Its protein is CASSLEWEISYNSPLHF.

The V and J genes are TRBV6-5 and TRBJ1-1, with a weak D call TRBD1 (5 bases). Germline V CDR1 and CDR2: MNHEY, SVGAGI. The CDR3 loop spans 12 amino acids. Trimming left V 8 bases short and J 3 bases short, with 10 bases between. CDR3 loop: CASAGGDTEAFF. CDR3 nucleotide sequence: TGTGCCAGCGCTGGGGGGGACACTGAAGCTTTCTTT.

The chain recombines TRBV10-2 with TRBJ2-1, with D possibly TRBD1 on 6 matching bases. Per germline, CDR1 WSHSY and CDR2 SAAADI. The CDR3 runs 14 residues. V lost 6 bases to trimming and J lost 3 bases, with 12 bases between them. CDR3 loop: CASRSTGGYNEQFF. DNA of the CDR3: TGCGCCAGCAGGTCGACAGGCGGCTACAATGAGCAGTTCTTC.

This clone was seen more than once but under ten times. The genes are TRBV28 and TRBJ1-5; 11 nucleotides align to TRBD1. This CDR3 has 14 amino acids. Trimming removed 5 bases from V and 6 bases from J; junction bases left unmatched: 3. Germline V lookup: CDR1 MDHEN, CDR2 SYDVKM. For the CDR3, the DNA is TGTGCCAGCAGTGGGGGACAGGGGGGTCAGCCCCAGCATTTT. It encodes CASSGGQGGQPQHF. Full variable domain (remainder filled in from reference TRBV28 and TRBJ1-5): DVKVTQSSRYLVKRTGEKVFLECVQDMDHENMFWYRQDPGLGLRLIYFSYDVKMKEKGDIPEGYSVSREKKERFSLILESASTNQTSMYLCASSGGQGGQPQHFGDGTRLSIL.

This chain connects TRBV5-6 to TRBJ1-3; no definite D call. Trimming cost V 2 bases and J 3 bases, with 6 bases left between them. This CDR3 is built from 13 residues. The germline CDR1 and CDR2 sequences are SGHDT and YYEEEE. In DNA form, the CDR3 reads TGTGCCAGCAGCTTCTACTATGGAAACACCATATATTTT. Amino acid sequence: CASSFYYGNTIYF. Variable domain in full (rest from reference TRBV5-6 and TRBJ1-3): DAGVTQSPTHLIKTRGQQVTLRCSPKSGHDTVSWYQQALGQGPQFIFQYYEEEERQRGNFPDRFSGHQFPNYSSELNVNALLLGDSALYLCASSFYYGNTIYFGEGSWLTVV.

The V call is TRBV12-3 or TRBV12-4, the J call TRBJ1-1, with D perhaps TRBD1 (5 bases). The CDR3 is 11 residues long. Between the trimmed V and J ends, which lost 8 bases and 6 bases, there was a span of 10 bases. CDR3 loop: CASPRGAEAFF. The CDR3, as DNA: TGTGCCAGCCCTCGGGGGGCTGAAGCTTTCTTT.

V and J are TRBV7-9 and TRBJ1-2; the match to TRBD1 covers 7 bases. Germline V gene data show CDR1 as SEHNR and CDR2 as FQNEAQ (reference sequence). Trimming removed 5 bases from V and 3 bases from J; junction bases left unmatched: 6. The CDR3 is 14 amino acids. The CDR3: CASSATGLDYGYTF. Written as DNA, the CDR3 is TGTGCCAGCAGCGCGACAGGGCTTGACTATGGCTACACCTTC.

This chain uses TRBV7-2 with TRBJ2-5, with D possibly TRBD1 on 6 matching bases. The CDR3 consists of 13 residues. V lost 5 bases, J lost 2 bases, and 9 bases lay in between. Germline CDR1 and CDR2: SGHTA and FQGNSA. The DNA for the CDR3 is TGTGCCAGCAGCCGGACAGTACAAGAGACCCAGTACTTC. Encoded protein: CASSRTVQETQYF.

V gene TRBV27 combines with J gene TRBJ1-1; 8 bases are shared with TRBD1. The CDR3 has 15 amino acids. Germline trimming cut 5 bases from V and 3 bases from J; bases unmatched to any gene: 8. CDR1 is MNHEY and CDR2 is SMNVEV in the germline V gene (reference sequence). The CDR3 reads CASSPLRGRDTEAFF. CDR3 nucleotides: TGTGCCAGCAGTCCACTCAGGGGGCGAGACACTGAAGCTTTCTTT.

V is TRBV14 and J is TRBJ1-2, with D maybe TRBD1 (6 bases). Looked up from germline, CDR1 is SGHDN and CDR2 is FVKESK. This CDR3 contains 14 residues. V was shortened by 3 bases and J by 4 bases, with 12 bases between the two germline ends. The CDR3 DNA reads as TGTGCCAGCAGCCACAGGGGTGAGGGCTATGGCTACACCTTC. It encodes CASSHRGEGYGYTF. Full variable domain (outside the CDR3, taken from reference TRBV14 and TRBJ1-2): EAGVTQFPSHSVIEKGQTVTLRCDPISGHDNLYWYRRVMGKEIKFLLHFVKESKQDESGMPNNRFLAERTGGTYSTLKVQPAELEDSGVYFCASSHRGEGYGYTFGSGTRLTVV.

The genes are TRBV4-3 and TRBJ2-5, with D possibly matching TRBD1 (6 bases). Germline V gene data show CDR1 as LGHNA and CDR2 as YSLEER. The CDR3 is 17 residues long. Trimming pared 3 bases from V and 3 bases from J, leaving 20 bases between. DNA for the CDR3: TGCGCCAGCAGCCAGTCCTGGGGTTGGGGGCGTAAAGAGACCCAGTACTTC. It translates to CASSQSWGWGRKETQYF.